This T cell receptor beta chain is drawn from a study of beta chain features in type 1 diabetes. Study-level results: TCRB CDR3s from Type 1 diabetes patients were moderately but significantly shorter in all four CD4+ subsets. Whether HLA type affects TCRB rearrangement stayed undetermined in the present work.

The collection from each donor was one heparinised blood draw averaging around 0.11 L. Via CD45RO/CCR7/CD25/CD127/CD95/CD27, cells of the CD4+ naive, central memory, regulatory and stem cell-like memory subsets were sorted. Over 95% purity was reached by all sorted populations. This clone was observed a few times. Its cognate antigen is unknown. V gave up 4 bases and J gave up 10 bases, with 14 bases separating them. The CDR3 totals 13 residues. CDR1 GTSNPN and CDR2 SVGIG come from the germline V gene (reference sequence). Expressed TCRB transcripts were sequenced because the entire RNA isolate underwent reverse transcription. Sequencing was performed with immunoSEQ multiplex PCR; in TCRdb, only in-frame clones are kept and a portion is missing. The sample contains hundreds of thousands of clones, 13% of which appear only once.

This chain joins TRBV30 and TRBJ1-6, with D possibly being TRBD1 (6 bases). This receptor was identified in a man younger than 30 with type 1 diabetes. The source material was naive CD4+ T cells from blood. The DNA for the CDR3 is TGTGCCTGGAATACAGGGTCAATGTCACCCCTCCACTTT. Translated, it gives CAWNTGSMSPLHF.